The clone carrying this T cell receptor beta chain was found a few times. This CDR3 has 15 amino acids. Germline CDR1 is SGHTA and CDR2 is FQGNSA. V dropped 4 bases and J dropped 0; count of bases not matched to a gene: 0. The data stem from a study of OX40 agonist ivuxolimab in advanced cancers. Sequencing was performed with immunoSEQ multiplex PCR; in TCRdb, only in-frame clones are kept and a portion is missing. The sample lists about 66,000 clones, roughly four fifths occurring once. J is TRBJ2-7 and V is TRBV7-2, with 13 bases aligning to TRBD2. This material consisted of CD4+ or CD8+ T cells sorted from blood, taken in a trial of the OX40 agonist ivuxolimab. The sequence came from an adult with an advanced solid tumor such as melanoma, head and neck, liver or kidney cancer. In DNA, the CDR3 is TGTGCCAGCAGCTGGACTAGCGGGGGCTCCTACGAGCAGTACTTC. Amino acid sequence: CASSWTSGGSYEQYF.